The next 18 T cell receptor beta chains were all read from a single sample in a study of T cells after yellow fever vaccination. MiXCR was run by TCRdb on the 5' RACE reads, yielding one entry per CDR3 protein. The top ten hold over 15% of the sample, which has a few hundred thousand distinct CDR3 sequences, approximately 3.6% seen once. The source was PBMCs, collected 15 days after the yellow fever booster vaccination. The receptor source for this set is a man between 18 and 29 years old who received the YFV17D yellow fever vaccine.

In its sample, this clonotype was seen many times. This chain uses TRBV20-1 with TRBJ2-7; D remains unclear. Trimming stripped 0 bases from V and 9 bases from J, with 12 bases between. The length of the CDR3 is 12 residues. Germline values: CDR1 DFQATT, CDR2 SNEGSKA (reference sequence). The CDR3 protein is CSARDTAFRQYF. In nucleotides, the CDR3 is TGCAGTGCTAGAGATACGGCCTTCAGGCAGTACTTC.

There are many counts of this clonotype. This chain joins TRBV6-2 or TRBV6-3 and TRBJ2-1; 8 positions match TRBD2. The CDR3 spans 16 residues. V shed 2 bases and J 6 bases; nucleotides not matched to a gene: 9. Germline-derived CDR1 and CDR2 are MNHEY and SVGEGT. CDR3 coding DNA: TGTGCCAGCAGTTACCCTACCGGGGGGGCCCGCAATGAGCAGTTCTTC. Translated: CASSYPTGGARNEQFF.

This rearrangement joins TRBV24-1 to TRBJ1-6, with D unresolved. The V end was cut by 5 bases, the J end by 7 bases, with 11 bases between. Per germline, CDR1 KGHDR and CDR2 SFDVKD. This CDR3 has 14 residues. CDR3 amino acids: CATSAKDKNSPLHF. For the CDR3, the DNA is TGTGCCACCAGTGCTAAGGATAAAAATTCACCCCTCCACTTT.

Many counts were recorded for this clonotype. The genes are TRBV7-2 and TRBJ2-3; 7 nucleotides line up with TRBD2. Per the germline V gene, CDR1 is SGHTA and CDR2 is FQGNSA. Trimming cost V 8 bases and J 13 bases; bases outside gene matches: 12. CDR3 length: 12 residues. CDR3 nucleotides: TGTGCCAGCGCCCACAACCGGGACTACAAGTATTTT. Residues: CASAHNRDYKYF.

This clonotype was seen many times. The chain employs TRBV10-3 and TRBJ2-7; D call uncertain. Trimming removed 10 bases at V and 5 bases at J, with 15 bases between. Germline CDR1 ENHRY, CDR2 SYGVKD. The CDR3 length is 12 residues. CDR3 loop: CATREYLDEQYF. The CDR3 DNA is TGTGCCACGAGAGAGTACCTCGACGAGCAGTACTTC.

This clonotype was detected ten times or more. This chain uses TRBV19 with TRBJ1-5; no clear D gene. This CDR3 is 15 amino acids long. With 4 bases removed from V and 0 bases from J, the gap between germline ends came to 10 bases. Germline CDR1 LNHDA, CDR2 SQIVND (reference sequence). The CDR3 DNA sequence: TGTGCCAGTAGTAAGGGCTTTGATAGCAATCAGCCCCAGCATTTT. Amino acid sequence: CASSKGFDSNQPQHF. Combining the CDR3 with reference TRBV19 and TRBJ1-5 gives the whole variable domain DGGITQSPKYLFRKEGQNVTLSCEQNLNHDAMYWYRQDPGQGLRLIYYSQIVNDFQKGDIAEGYSVSREKKESFPLTVTSAQKNPTAFYLCASSKGFDSNQPQHFGDGTRLSIL.

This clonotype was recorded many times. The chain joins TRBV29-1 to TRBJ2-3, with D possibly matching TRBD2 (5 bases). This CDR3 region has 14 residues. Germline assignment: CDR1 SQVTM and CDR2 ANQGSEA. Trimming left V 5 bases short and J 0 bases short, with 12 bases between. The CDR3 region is CSVTAWESTDTQYF. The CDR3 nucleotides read TGCAGCGTTACTGCTTGGGAGAGCACAGATACGCAGTATTTT.

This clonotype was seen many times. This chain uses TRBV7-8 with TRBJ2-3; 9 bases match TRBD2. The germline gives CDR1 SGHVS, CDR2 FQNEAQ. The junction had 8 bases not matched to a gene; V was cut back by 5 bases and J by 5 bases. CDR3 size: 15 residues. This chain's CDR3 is CASSLRGGLVDTQYF. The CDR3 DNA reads TGTGCCAGCAGCCTGCGGGGGGGCCTCGTAGATACGCAGTATTTT. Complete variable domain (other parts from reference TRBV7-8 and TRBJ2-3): GAGVSQSPRYKVAKRGQDVALRCDPISGHVSLFWYQQALGQGPEFLTYFQNEAQLDKSGLPSDRFFAERPEGSVSTLKIQRTQQEDSAVYLCASSLRGGLVDTQYFGPGTRLTVL.

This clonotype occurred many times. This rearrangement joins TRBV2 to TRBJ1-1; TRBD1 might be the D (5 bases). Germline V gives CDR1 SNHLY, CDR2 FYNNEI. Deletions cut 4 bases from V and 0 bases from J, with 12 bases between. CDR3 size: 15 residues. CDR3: CASSGQRLMNTEAFF. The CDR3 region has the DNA TGTGCCAGCAGTGGACAGCGACTCATGAACACTGAAGCTTTCTTT.

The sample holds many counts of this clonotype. CDR3 sequence reads: CASSVRASYEQYF. DNA for the CDR3: TGTGCCAGCAGCGTAAGGGCGTCCTACGAGCAGTACTTC. V is TRBV9 and J is TRBJ2-7; D ambiguous. Trimming shortened V by 1 base and J by 1 base, and 6 bases separated the two germline ends. This CDR3 has 13 amino acids. CDR1 is SGDLS and CDR2 is YYNGEE in the germline V gene.

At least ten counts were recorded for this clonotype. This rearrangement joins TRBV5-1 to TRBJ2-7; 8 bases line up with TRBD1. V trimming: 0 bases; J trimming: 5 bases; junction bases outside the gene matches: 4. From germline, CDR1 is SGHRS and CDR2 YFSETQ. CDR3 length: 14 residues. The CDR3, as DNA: TGCGCCAGCAGCTTGGGGGCAGGGGGCGACGAGCAGTACGTC. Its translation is CASSLGAGGDEQYV.

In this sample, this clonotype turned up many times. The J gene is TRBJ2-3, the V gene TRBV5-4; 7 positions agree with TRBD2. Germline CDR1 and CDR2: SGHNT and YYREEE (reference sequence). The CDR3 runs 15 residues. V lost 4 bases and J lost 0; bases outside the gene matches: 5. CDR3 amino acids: CASSLGGWSTDTQYF. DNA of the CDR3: TGTGCCAGCAGCCTGGGGGGGTGGAGCACAGATACGCAGTATTTT. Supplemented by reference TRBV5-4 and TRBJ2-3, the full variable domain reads ETGVTQSPTHLIKTRGQQVTLRCSSQSGHNTVSWYQQALGQGPQFIFQYYREEENGRGNFPPRFSGLQFPNYSSELNVNALELDDSALYLCASSLGGWSTDTQYFGPGTRLTVL.

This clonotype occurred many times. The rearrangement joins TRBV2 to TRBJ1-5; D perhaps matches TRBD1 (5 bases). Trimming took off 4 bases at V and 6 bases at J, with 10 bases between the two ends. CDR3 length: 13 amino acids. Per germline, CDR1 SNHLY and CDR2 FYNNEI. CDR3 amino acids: CASSGGDGQPQHF. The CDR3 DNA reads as TGTGCCAGCAGTGGGGGCGATGGTCAGCCCCAGCATTTT.

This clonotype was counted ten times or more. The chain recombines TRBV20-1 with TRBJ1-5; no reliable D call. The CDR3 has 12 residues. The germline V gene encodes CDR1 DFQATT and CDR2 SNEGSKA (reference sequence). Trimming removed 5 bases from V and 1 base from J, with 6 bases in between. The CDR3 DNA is TGCAGTGCTGAGGGCAGCAATCAGCCCCAGCATTTT. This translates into CSAEGSNQPQHF.

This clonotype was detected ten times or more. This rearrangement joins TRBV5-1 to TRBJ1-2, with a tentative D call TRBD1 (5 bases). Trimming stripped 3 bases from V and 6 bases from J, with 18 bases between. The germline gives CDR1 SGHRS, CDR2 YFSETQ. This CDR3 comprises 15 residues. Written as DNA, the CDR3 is TGCGCCAGCAGCTCAAGCAACAGGAAGGAGGATGGCTACACCTTC. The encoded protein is CASSSSNRKEDGYTF.

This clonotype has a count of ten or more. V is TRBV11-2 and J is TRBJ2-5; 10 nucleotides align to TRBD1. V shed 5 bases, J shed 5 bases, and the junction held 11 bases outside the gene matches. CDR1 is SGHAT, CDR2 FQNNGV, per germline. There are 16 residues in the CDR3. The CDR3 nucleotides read TGTGCCAGCAGCCGAAGGGGGCGGGACAGGGGTGAGACCCAGTACTTC. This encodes CASSRRGRDRGETQYF.

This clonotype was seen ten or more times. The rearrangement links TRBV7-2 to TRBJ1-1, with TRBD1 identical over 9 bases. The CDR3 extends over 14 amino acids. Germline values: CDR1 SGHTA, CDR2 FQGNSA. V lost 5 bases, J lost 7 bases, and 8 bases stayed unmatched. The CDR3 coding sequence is TGTGCCAGCAGCACCAGACAGGGGGAGGTTGAAGCTTTCTTT. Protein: CASSTRQGEVEAFF. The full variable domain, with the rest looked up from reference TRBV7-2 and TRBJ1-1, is GAGVSQSPSNKVTEKGKDVELRCDPISGHTALYWYRQSLGQGLEFLIYFQGNSAPDKSGLPSDRFSAERTGGSVSTLTIQRTQQEDSAVYLCASSTRQGEVEAFFGQGTRLTVV.

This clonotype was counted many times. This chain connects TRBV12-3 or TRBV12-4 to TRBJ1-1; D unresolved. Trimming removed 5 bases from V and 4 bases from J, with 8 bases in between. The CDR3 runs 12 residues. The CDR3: CASSPLGTEAFF. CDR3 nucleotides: TGTGCCAGCAGTCCCTTGGGCACTGAAGCTTTCTTT.